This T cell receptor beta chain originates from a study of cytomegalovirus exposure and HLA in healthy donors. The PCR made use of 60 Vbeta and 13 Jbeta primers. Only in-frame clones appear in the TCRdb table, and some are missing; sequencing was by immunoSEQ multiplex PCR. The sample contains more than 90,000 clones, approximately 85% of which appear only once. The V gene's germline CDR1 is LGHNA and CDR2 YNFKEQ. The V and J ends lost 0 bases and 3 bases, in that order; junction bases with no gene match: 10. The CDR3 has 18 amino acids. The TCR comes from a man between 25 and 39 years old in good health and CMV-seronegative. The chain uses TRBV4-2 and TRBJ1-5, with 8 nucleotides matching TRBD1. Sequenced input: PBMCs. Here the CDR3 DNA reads TGTGCCAGCAGCCAAGATTTGTCAGGGGGCGCGGTCAATCAGCCCCAGCATTTT. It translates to CASSQDLSGGAVNQPQHF.